These 28 T cell receptor beta chains came from one sample sequenced in a study of vaccination and CD4 T cells after COVID-19. Treatment here: approximately 9-day PBMC culture with coronavirus spike peptide pools or control peptides (ViraFEST assay). The Oncomine TCR Beta short-read assay was applied to DNA of cultured CD4+ T cells. Each CDR3 protein gets one entry after TCRdb re-called the PCR reads with MiXCR. The repertoire holds some 16,000 distinct CDR3 sequences, with about 35% as singletons. The antigens for these receptors are not known. Sequencing was carried out using cultured CD4+ T cells from blood. These receptors all come from a human donor with COVID-19.

The chain uses TRBV5-4 and TRBJ2-3, with 10 bases identical to TRBD1. The CDR3 loop spans 16 amino acids. CDR1 and CDR2 (germline): SGHNT, YYREEE (reference sequence). The J segment lost 4 bases and the V segment lost 3 bases, leaving 8 bases of the junction unmatched. CDR3: CASSSGQGLSADTQYF. CDR3 DNA sequence: TGTGCCAGCAGCTCGGGACAGGGGTTGTCGGCAGATACGCAGTATTTT.

In this sample, this clonotype turned up a few times. The gene calls are TRBV7-8 and TRBJ1-2; D might be TRBD1 (5 bases). From germline, CDR1 is SGHVS and CDR2 FQNEAQ. The V gene lost 5 bases and the J gene lost 4 bases, with 23 bases spanning the gap. The CDR3 length is 17 residues. CDR3 amino acids: CASSLTTVNKPLYGYTF. The CDR3 DNA reads TGTGCCAGCAGCCTAACGACAGTAAATAAACCTCTCTATGGCTACACCTTC.

By share, this clonotype ranks as medium-sized. The chain links TRBV20-1 to TRBJ2-7, with TRBD1 as a possible D gene (5 bases). Per the germline V gene, CDR1 is DFQATT and CDR2 is SNEGSKA (reference sequence). Between the trimmed V and J ends, which lost 6 bases and 3 bases, there was a span of 15 bases. This CDR3 comprises 13 residues. The CDR3 sequence: CSALDSLIYEQYF. The CDR3 DNA is TGCAGTGCCCTTGACAGCCTCATCTACGAGCAGTACTTC.

The V gene is TRBV20-1, the J gene TRBJ2-3; TRBD2 aligns across 9 bases. The V gene's germline CDR1 is DFQATT and CDR2 SNEGSKA (reference sequence). V lost 3 bases to trimming and J lost 2 bases; unmatched junction nucleotides: 6. The CDR3 is 15 residues long. The CDR3 DNA is TGCAGTGCTAGCACCAGCGGGGGGTCCACAGATACGCAGTATTTT. This encodes CSASTSGGSTDTQYF.

Only a few counts were recorded for this clonotype. The chain joins TRBV6-1 to TRBJ1-1; unclear D gene. CDR1 is MNHNS, CDR2 SASEGT, per germline. This CDR3 spans 11 amino acids. Trimming shortened V by 6 bases and J by 5 bases, and 7 bases separated the two germline ends. CDR3 bases: TGTGCCAGCAGAAGGGCGACTGAAGCTTTCTTT. Encoded protein: CASRRATEAFF.

The gene calls are TRBV7-2 and TRBJ1-5, with a weak D call TRBD1 (5 bases). The V gene lost 5 bases and the J gene lost 5 bases, with 16 bases spanning the gap. Germline V CDR1 and CDR2: SGHTA, FQGNSA. The CDR3 contains 15 residues. The CDR3 nucleotides are TGTGCCAGCAGCCCCCCGGGGGGGGGAGATCAGCCCCAGCATTTT. It codes for CASSPPGGGDQPQHF.

This clonotype was observed a few times. The chain uses TRBV27 and TRBJ2-3; D not resolved. Germline V gene sequence: CDR1 MNHEY, CDR2 SMNVEV (reference sequence). This CDR3 spans 13 amino acids. V gave up 6 bases and J gave up 4 bases, with 11 bases separating them. The CDR3 DNA reads as TGTGCCAGCAGCCCTCCCTGGGCAGATACGCAGTATTTT. This codes for CASSPPWADTQYF.

This chain connects TRBV15 to TRBJ1-4; TRBD1 aligns across 10 bases. The CDR3 is 14 amino acids. The J segment lost 5 bases and the V segment lost 6 bases, leaving 3 bases of the junction unmatched. Germline values: CDR1 LNHNV, CDR2 YYDKDF (reference sequence). CDR3 nucleotides: TGTGCCACCAGTCCGGGACAGGGGAATGAAAAACTGTTTTTT. Translation: CATSPGQGNEKLFF.

The gene calls are TRBV24-1 and TRBJ2-7; D might be TRBD2 (6 bases). This CDR3 contains 14 residues. Looked up from germline, CDR1 is KGHDR and CDR2 is SFDVKD. Between the trimmed V and J ends, which lost 7 bases and 6 bases, there was a span of 18 bases. The CDR3 DNA is TGTGCCACCAGCTCTCCCGGCGGGACGGGCGAGCAGTACTTC. Its protein product is CATSSPGGTGEQYF.

V and J are TRBV5-4 and TRBJ2-3, with a possible D match to TRBD2 (7 bases). V was cut by 6 bases and J by 2 bases, with 13 bases left in between. Per germline, CDR1 SGHNT and CDR2 YYREEE (reference sequence). This CDR3 is 14 amino acids long. CDR3 loop: CASTRGAVTDTQYF. For the CDR3, the DNA is TGTGCCAGCACCCGGGGGGCTGTCACAGATACGCAGTATTTT.

The sample holds a few counts of this clonotype. The gene calls are TRBV25-1 and TRBJ2-2; D gene ambiguous. This CDR3 comprises 13 residues. CDR1 is MGHDK and CDR2 is SYGVNS in the germline V gene. Between the trimmed V and J ends, which lost 5 bases and 3 bases, there was a span of 7 bases. Here the CDR3 reads CASSSIHTGELFF. CDR3 nucleotide sequence: TGTGCCAGCAGTTCGATACACACCGGGGAGCTGTTTTTT.

The V call is TRBV27, the J call TRBJ1-5, with D possibly matching TRBD1 (6 bases). Germline V CDR1 and CDR2: MNHEY, SMNVEV (reference sequence). V was trimmed by 1 base and J by 7 bases, leaving 14 bases between them. The CDR3 is made up of 15 amino acids. CDR3 DNA sequence: TGTGCCAGCAGTTTATATAGCAGGGGTGGGCAGCCCCAGCATTTT. It encodes CASSLYSRGGQPQHF.

The rearrangement joins TRBV29-1 to TRBJ1-1; unclear D gene. V gave up 4 bases and J gave up 7 bases, with 13 bases separating them. From germline, CDR1 is SQVTM and CDR2 ANQGSEA. There are 12 residues in the CDR3. This chain's CDR3 is CSVVPSVSEAFF. DNA for the CDR3: TGCAGCGTTGTACCCAGCGTCAGTGAAGCTTTCTTT.

This chain connects TRBV12-5 to TRBJ1-5; D is unresolved. CDR3 size: 16 residues. The V end was cut by 6 bases, the J end by 8 bases, with 23 bases between. Germline assignment: CDR1 LGHNT and CDR2 FRNRAP. The CDR3 nucleotides are TGTGCTAGTGGCTCAACCCAAAACCGGGCCTTCGAGCCCCAGCATTTT. It codes for CASGSTQNRAFEPQHF.

The V call is TRBV11-2, the J call TRBJ2-3; perhaps TRBD2 as D (5 bases). The CDR3 contains 15 residues. V was clipped by 4 bases and J by 3 bases, with 14 bases between them. Germline CDR1 SGHAT, CDR2 FQNNGV. The CDR3 is CASSSRTDGTDTQYF. The CDR3 DNA is TGTGCCAGCAGCTCCAGGACTGACGGTACAGATACGCAGTATTTT.

This chain links TRBV2 with TRBJ1-5; tentative D call: TRBD1 (6 bases). Germline-derived CDR1 and CDR2 are SNHLY and FYNNEI. V dropped 6 bases and J dropped 5 bases, with 14 bases sitting between them. This CDR3 contains 14 residues. This CDR3 is CASSAGEMYQPQHF. In nucleotides, the CDR3 is TGTGCCAGCAGCGCAGGGGAGATGTATCAGCCCCAGCATTTT.

V usage is TRBV5-4 and J usage is TRBJ2-3; a weak D match, TRBD1 (5 bases). Looked up from germline, CDR1 is SGHNT and CDR2 is YYREEE (reference sequence). The CDR3 sequence is 13 residues long. Between the trimmed V and J ends, which lost 2 bases and 3 bases, there was a span of 7 bases. The CDR3 protein is CASSFQGTDTQYF. The CDR3 DNA follows: TGTGCCAGCAGCTTCCAGGGTACAGATACGCAGTATTTT.

The rearrangement uses TRBV14 and TRBJ2-5; D remains unclear. V lost 3 bases to trimming and J lost 1 base, with 0 bases between them. CDR1 SGHDN and CDR2 FVKESK come from the germline V gene. The CDR3 runs to 11 residues. This chain's CDR3 is CASSHQETQYF. The CDR3 region has the DNA TGTGCCAGCAGCCACCAAGAGACCCAGTACTTC.

This clonotype is termed medium-sized. The V and J genes are TRBV6-1 and TRBJ2-1; 8 positions agree with TRBD1. Germline CDR1 is MNHNS and CDR2 is SASEGT. This CDR3 has 11 amino acids. The V segment lost 7 bases and the J segment 9 bases; nucleotides outside the gene matches: 2. CDR3 in amino acids: CASMTGAEQFF. CDR3 DNA: TGTGCCAGCATGACAGGGGCTGAGCAGTTCTTC.

This chain joins TRBV7-2 and TRBJ2-4, with 11 positions matching TRBD1. Looked up from germline, CDR1 is SGHTA and CDR2 is FQGNSA. V trimming: 5 bases; J trimming: 7 bases; junction bases outside the gene matches: 4. There are 14 residues in the CDR3. CDR3 nucleotides: TGTGCCAGCAGCGGACAGGGGGCTGGGAACATTCAGTACTTC. Its protein product is CASSGQGAGNIQYF.

The rearrangement uses TRBV6-5 and TRBJ1-5; D unclear. This CDR3 comprises 16 residues. With 0 bases removed from V and 6 bases from J, the gap between germline ends came to 15 bases. Germline values: CDR1 MNHEY, CDR2 SVGAGI. CDR3 protein: CASSYSAAVDGQPQHF. The DNA of the CDR3 is TGTGCCAGCAGTTACTCGGCTGCGGTCGATGGTCAGCCCCAGCATTTT.

The chain has TRBV4-3 and TRBJ2-5; D might be TRBD1 (6 bases). Germline V lookup: CDR1 LGHNA, CDR2 YSLEER. CDR3 length equals 14 residues. V dropped 0 bases and J dropped 2 bases, with 7 bases sitting between them. This CDR3 reads CASSQEGGQETQYF. The CDR3 bases are TGCGCCAGCAGCCAAGAAGGGGGTCAAGAGACCCAGTACTTC.

This clonotype was counted between two and nine times. The chain is built from TRBV6-1 and TRBJ2-2; D is unresolved. The length of the CDR3 is 13 residues. Germline loops: CDR1 MNHNS, CDR2 SASEGT. Deletions cut 6 bases from V and 4 bases from J, with 9 bases between. The DNA of the CDR3 is TGTGCCAGCAGGGGAAACCCCACCGGGGAGCTGTTTTTT. Translating it yields CASRGNPTGELFF.

A few counts support this clonotype. Compared with germline, one end of the junction differs, possibly owing to a read error. The genes are TRBV7-6 and TRBJ2-6, with D tentatively TRBD1 or TRBD2 (6 bases each). Germline V lookup: CDR1 SGHVS, CDR2 FNYEAQ. This CDR3 is built from 16 residues. CDR3 sequence: CASSLMKGGGANVLTF. DNA for the CDR3: TGTGCTAGCAGCTTAATGAAGGGGGGTGGGGCCAACGTCCTGACTTTC.

This clonotype was recorded a few times. V and J are TRBV27 and TRBJ2-2, with D perhaps matching TRBD1 or TRBD2 (5 bases each). Trimming took off 5 bases at V and 4 bases at J, with 14 bases between the two ends. Germline values: CDR1 MNHEY, CDR2 SMNVEV (reference sequence). The CDR3 loop spans 15 amino acids. The CDR3 protein is CASSLGGWVTGELFF. The CDR3 bases are TGTGCCAGCAGTCTTGGGGGATGGGTCACCGGGGAGCTGTTTTTT.

This clonotype has more than one count but fewer than ten. The rearrangement uses TRBV19 and TRBJ1-1; a possible D gene is TRBD1 (5 bases). Germline CDR1 and CDR2: LNHDA and SQIVND (reference sequence). Trimming took off 6 bases at V and 4 bases at J, with 15 bases between the two ends. CDR3 length: 14 residues. Here the CDR3 reads CASSPGGFRTEAFF. CDR3 DNA: TGTGCCAGTAGCCCGGGGGGATTTCGCACTGAAGCTTTCTTT. Variable domain in full (rest from reference TRBV19 and TRBJ1-1): DGGITQSPKYLFRKEGQNVTLSCEQNLNHDAMYWYRQDPGQGLRLIYYSQIVNDFQKGDIAEGYSVSREKKESFPLTVTSAQKNPTAFYLCASSPGGFRTEAFFGQGTRLTVV.

The V and J genes are TRBV7-2 and TRBJ1-3; D call uncertain. Trimming pared 0 bases from V and 4 bases from J, leaving 13 bases between. CDR1 is SGHTA, CDR2 FQGNSA, per germline. The CDR3 has 16 residues. Here the CDR3 reads CASSLARLFAGNTIYF. CDR3 bases: TGTGCCAGCAGCTTAGCGCGCCTATTTGCGGGAAACACCATATATTTT. The full variable domain, completed using reference TRBV7-2 and TRBJ1-3, is GAGVSQSPSNKVTEKGKDVELRCDPISGHTALYWYRQSLGQGLEFLIYFQGNSAPDKSGLPSDRFSAERTGGSVSTLTIQRTQQEDSAVYLCASSLARLFAGNTIYFGEGSWLTVV.

V is TRBV2 and J is TRBJ1-4; D not resolved. This CDR3 has 15 residues. Germline CDR1 is SNHLY and CDR2 is FYNNEI. Trimming shortened V by 3 bases and J by 7 bases, and 15 bases separated the two germline ends. The CDR3 region has the DNA TGTGCCAGCAGTGACGGTTCAGGAGGAAGTGAAAAACTGTTTTTT. Its protein product is CASSDGSGGSEKLFF.